This T cell receptor (beta chain) is drawn from a study of cytomegalovirus exposure and HLA in healthy donors. Study findings and constraints: Most sequenced TCRs were rare (though some public TCRs occurred in many donors). A few CMV-associated chains proved CMV antigen-specific in vitro.

With 60 Vbeta and 13 Jbeta primers, the PCR was carried out. TCRdb keeps only in-frame clones here, not all; method: immunoSEQ multiplex PCR. The top ten clones hold about 3.4% of a sample with around 190,000 clones, more than 65% of them seen once. V shed 2 bases and J shed 0 bases, with 11 bases lying between them. The CDR3 is 16 amino acids. Germline CDR1 SEHNR, CDR2 FQNEAQ (reference sequence). With respect to this clone: Its cognate antigen is unknown.

Sequences were obtained from PBMCs. The sequence came from a man aged 35 to 55 in good health and CMV-seropositive. The chain couples TRBV7-9 to TRBJ2-4, with D hard to call. The CDR3 reads CASSLISTLAKNIQYF. The CDR3 nucleotides read TGTGCCAGCAGCTTAATTAGCACATTAGCCAAAAACATTCAGTACTTC.